These 5 T cell receptor beta chains were sequenced from one sample in a study of blood T cell repertoires in COVID-19. The repertoire was sequenced with immunoSEQ multiplex PCR; TCRdb's copy has only in-frame clones and lacks some. The sample gives 150,000 to 200,000 clones, around 89% of which show up once; 1.5% to 2% is in the top ten. Sequencing was performed on peripheral blood. These receptors all stem from a young man who had recovered from COVID-19.

This chain links TRBV19 with TRBJ2-1; 9 bases map to TRBD1. The ends lost 5 bases at V and 6 bases at J; junction bases unmatched: 5. The length of the CDR3 is 14 residues. CDR1 is LNHDA and CDR2 is SQIVND in the germline V gene (reference sequence). DNA of the CDR3: TGTGCCAGTAGTTCGGGACAGGGTGGCAATGAGCAGTTCTTC. This sequence encodes CASSSGQGGNEQFF.

The chain recombines TRBV2 with TRBJ1-1; no firm D call. The CDR3 runs to 16 residues. The germline CDR1 and CDR2 sequences are SNHLY and FYNNEI. Trimming pared 0 bases from V and 4 bases from J, leaving 15 bases between. The CDR3 nucleotides are TGTGCCAGCAGTGAAGCGCTTCCGGGAGGACTCACTGAAGCTTTCTTT. It translates to CASSEALPGGLTEAFF.

This sequence joins TRBV5-6 and TRBJ1-4; TRBD1 is a possible D gene (5 bases). In germline, CDR1 is SGHDT, CDR2 YYEEEE. V gave up 3 bases and J gave up 0 bases, with 15 bases separating them. The CDR3 length is 17 residues. The CDR3 is CASSYRSPPPTNEKLFF. Here the CDR3 DNA reads TGTGCCAGCAGCTACAGGTCTCCGCCCCCAACTAATGAAAAACTGTTTTTT.

V gene TRBV14 combines with J gene TRBJ2-3; tentatively, D is TRBD2 (6 bases). In germline, CDR1 is SGHDN, CDR2 FVKESK. The CDR3 spans 12 residues. V lost 8 bases to trimming and J lost 3 bases, with 9 bases between them. The CDR3 nucleotides are TGTGCCAGCCGTGCGGGGACAGATACGCAGTATTTT. Residues: CASRAGTDTQYF.

This chain joins TRBV21-1 and TRBJ1-1. TRBV21-1 is given as a pseudogene. The CDR3 is made up of 12 amino acids. The CDR3 spells CASLRRGTEAFF. CDR3 DNA sequence: TGTGCCAGTCTCCGACGGGGCACTGAAGCTTTCTTT.